The following is a TCR beta chain sequence with its context. This entry comes from a study of blood T cell repertoires in COVID-19. Study-wide background: The United States, Italy and Spain provided the acute and convalescent COVID-19 samples. In each case, the material was cDNA or gDNA derived from T cells, B-cell-depleted T cells, or PBMCs.

Participants reported their clinical history, and cohort assignment relied on those reports. Either two negative PCRs, clearance, or symptom resolution qualified Cohort 3 donors as recovered. This CDR3 is 19 amino acids long. The V segment lost 2 bases and the J segment 5 bases; nucleotides outside the gene matches: 17. CDR1 and CDR2 (germline): ENHRY, SYGVKD. Profiled with immunoSEQ multiplex PCR; TCRdb holds only in-frame clones, not every one. The sample yields 250,000 to 300,000 clones, about nine tenths seen once. V and J are TRBV10-3 and TRBJ2-7; TRBD1 agrees at 11 bases. The sample comprised PBMCs or T cells enriched from blood (not recorded which). The TCR comes from a woman aged 40 to 55 who had recovered from COVID-19. Written as DNA, the CDR3 is TGTGCCATCAGTGAGGGGAGGACAGGGGGCACGCGTAGGAACCACGAGCAGTACTTC. Protein sequence: CAISEGRTGGTRRNHEQYF.